This is a list of T cell receptor beta chains from one sample in a study of OX40 agonist ivuxolimab in advanced cancers. The protocol was immunoSEQ multiplex PCR, while the TCRdb copy is restricted to in-frame clones and leaves out a portion. This sample has 30,000 to 40,000 clones, with roughly nine tenths found just once. Material: CD4+ or CD8+ T cells sorted from blood, obtained in a trial of the OX40 agonist ivuxolimab. All receptors come from an adult with an advanced solid tumor such as melanoma, head and neck, liver or kidney cancer. Each CDR3 is given with its conserved first and last residue. The D gene is left open where the match is weak. Size is omitted from some rows. Given values are once, few, many or a class for expanded clones.

clone size	D gene	CDR3 length	V gene	J gene	CDR3 protein	CDR3 DNA
once	TRBD1	14	TRBV5-4	TRBJ1-5	CASSLGDRPQPQHF	TGTGCCAGCAGCTTGGGGGACAGACCTCAGCCCCAGCATTTT
.	TRBD1	14	TRBV5-4	TRBJ1-5	CASSWQGAGQPQHF	TGTGCCAGCAGCTGGCAGGGGGCAGGGCAGCCCCAGCATTTT
few	.	15	TRBV6-5	TRBJ2-1	CASSYNGGRGNEQFF	TGTGCCAGCAGTTATAACGGAGGGCGCGGGAATGAGCAGTTCTTC
.	.	14	TRBV27	TRBJ2-3	CASSPGTRGDTQYF	TGTGCCAGCAGTCCCGGGACTCGAGGGGATACGCAGTATTTT
once	TRBD2	16	TRBV4-3	TRBJ2-5	CASSQDARTSGGPVYF	TGCGCCAGCAGCCAAGATGCTAGGACTAGCGGGGGCCCTGTTTACTTC
.	.	15	TRBV5-4	TRBJ1-2	CATPLKGQVSHGYTF	TGTGCCACCCCTTTGAAAGGTCAGGTAAGCCATGGCTACACCTTC
.	TRBD2	15	TRBV30	TRBJ2-1	CAWSEAGATYNEQFF	TGTGCCTGGAGTGAAGCGGGGGCTACCTACAATGAGCAGTTCTTC
.	.	15	TRBV27	TRBJ1-3	CASSLEGGSGNTIYF	TGTGCCAGCAGTTTAGAGGGGGGGTCTGGAAACACCATATATTTT
.	.	11	TRBV4-1	TRBJ2-2	CASRDTGELFF	TGCGCCAGCAGGGACACCGGGGAGCTGTTTTTT
.	.	12	TRBV9	TRBJ2-3	CASSPLEDTQYF	TGTGCCAGCAGCCCTCTAGAGGATACGCAGTATTTT
once	.	14	TRBV7-9	TRBJ1-4	CASTGGRHNEKLFF	TGTGCCAGCACCGGTGGGCGACATAATGAAAAACTGTTTTTT
.	.	14	TRBV2	TRBJ2-7	CASSGDPTSYEQYF	TGTGCCAGCAGTGGGGACCCGACCTCCTACGAGCAGTACTTC
.	TRBD1	14	TRBV5-1	TRBJ1-1	CASSSDRGATEAFF	TGCGCCAGCAGCTCGGACAGGGGCGCCACTGAAGCTTTCTTT
once	.	13	TRBV30	TRBJ1-5	CAWSSRDNQPQHF	TGTGCCTGGAGTAGTAGGGACAATCAGCCCCAGCATTTT
.	.	12	TRBV27	TRBJ1-4	CASSLGAGKLFF	TGTGCCAGCAGTTTAGGGGCCGGAAAACTGTTTTTT
.	.	14	TRBV5-6	TRBJ2-1	CASSVGAAYNEQFF	TGTGCCAGCAGCGTCGGGGCCGCCTACAATGAGCAGTTCTTC
.	.	13	TRBV4-1	TRBJ2-7	CASSQAATYEQYF	TGCGCCAGCAGCCAAGCCGCGACCTACGAGCAGTACTTC
.	.	14	TRBV9	TRBJ1-5	CASSVGGEGQPQHF	TGTGCCAGCAGCGTAGGGGGGGAAGGGCAGCCCCAGCATTTT
.	.	12	TRBV6-5	TRBJ2-1	CASSYSDREQFF	TGTGCCAGCAGTTACTCCGACAGGGAGCAGTTCTTC
once	TRBD1	15	TRBV7-9	TRBJ1-1	CASSFTGQGFTEAFF	TGTGCCAGCAGCTTTACGGGACAGGGGTTCACTGAAGCTTTCTTT
.	.	15	TRBV5-1	TRBJ2-3	CASSLVGDPTDTQYF	TGCGCCAGCAGCTTGGTAGGGGACCCCACAGATACGCAGTATTTT
.	.	13	TRBV6-5	TRBJ1-1	CASSPGLNTEAFF	TGTGCCAGCAGTCCCGGATTGAACACTGAAGCTTTCTTT
.	.	15	TRBV19	TRBJ1-5	CASSWDDSRNQPQHF	TGTGCCAGTAGTTGGGACGATTCGCGCAATCAGCCCCAGCATTTT
.	.	14	TRBV27	TRBJ1-1	CASSFQGMNTEAFF	TGTGCCAGCAGTTTTCAGGGAATGAACACTGAAGCTTTCTTT
.	.	14	TRBV4-3	TRBJ2-5	CASSQVGPRETQYF	TGCGCCAGCAGCCAAGTTGGGCCCAGGGAGACCCAGTACTTC
.	TRBD1	14	TRBV7-9	TRBJ2-7	CASSLGQGIYEQYF	TGTGCCAGCAGCTTGGGACAGGGGATTTACGAGCAGTACTTC
.	.	12	TRBV27	TRBJ1-1	CASSFTGNEAFF	TGTGCCAGCAGTTTTACAGGAAATGAAGCTTTCTTT
.	.	16	TRBV7-9	TRBJ2-5	CASSSDPASAEETQYF	TGTGCCAGCAGCTCCGATCCGGCTAGCGCGGAAGAGACCCAGTACTTC
.	.	14	TRBV27	TRBJ1-2	CASSLWVGAKGYTF	TGTGCCAGCAGTTTATGGGTGGGGGCAAAGGGCTACACCTTC
.	.	13	TRBV7-7	TRBJ2-7	CASSPDLLGEQYF	TGTGCTAGCAGCCCTGATTTGCTTGGGGAGCAGTACTTC
.	.	15	TRBV19	TRBJ2-2	CASSQRGANTGELFF	TGTGCCAGTAGCCAACGGGGGGCCAACACCGGGGAGCTGTTTTTT
.	TRBD1	16	TRBV11-2	TRBJ1-1	CASSPDRVVVNTEAFF	TGTGCCAGCAGTCCTGACAGGGTAGTTGTGAACACTGAAGCTTTCTTT
once	TRBD1	14	TRBV5-6	TRBJ2-7	CASSWGTGRYEQYF	TGTGCCAGCAGCTGGGGGACAGGCCGCTACGAGCAGTACTTC
.	TRBD1	15	TRBV7-3	TRBJ2-1	CASSFTGDPYNEQFF	TGTGCCAGCAGCTTCACAGGGGACCCCTACAATGAGCAGTTCTTC
.	.	16	TRBV18	TRBJ1-1	CASSPTLLAMNTEAFF	TGTGCCAGCTCACCAACCCTCCTCGCAATGAACACTGAAGCTTTCTTT
.	.	16	TRBV11-3	TRBJ2-1	CASSPVSSIGHNEQFF	TGTGCCAGCAGCCCTGTGTCTTCGATTGGGCACAATGAGCAGTTCTTC
once	TRBD2	16	TRBV4-1	TRBJ2-1	CASSQGGSGGVYEQFF	TGCGCCAGCAGCCAAGGTGGTAGCGGGGGGGTATATGAGCAGTTCTTC
once	TRBD1	14	TRBV4-1	TRBJ2-1	CASSQRGQGYEQFF	TGCGCCAGCAGCCAACGGGGACAGGGTTATGAGCAGTTCTTC
.	.	15	TRBV7-9	TRBJ2-3	CASSLRQGSTDTQYF	TGTGCCAGCAGCTTAAGGCAGGGGAGCACAGATACGCAGTATTTT
once	.	14	TRBV19	TRBJ2-1	CASSITPGYNEQFF	TGTGCCAGTAGTATAACCCCCGGGTACAATGAGCAGTTCTTC
.	TRBD2	15	TRBV15	TRBJ2-5	CATSMERGTQETQYF	TGTGCCACCAGCATGGAGCGGGGGACCCAAGAGACCCAGTACTTC
.	TRBD1	15	TRBV29-1	TRBJ2-5	CSVGPTGQLQETQYF	TGCAGCGTTGGCCCGACAGGGCAATTACAAGAGACCCAGTACTTC
once	.	14	TRBV4-3	TRBJ1-2	CASSPSGKREGYTF	TGCGCCAGCAGCCCTTCTGGGAAAAGGGAAGGCTACACCTTC
.	.	15	TRBV19	TRBJ2-7	CASSIALGGTYEQYF	TGTGCCAGTAGTATCGCCTTAGGAGGGACCTACGAGCAGTACTTC
.	.	15	TRBV18	TRBJ2-3	CASSPVELDQDTQYF	TGTGCCAGCTCACCAGTAGAACTGGATCAAGATACGCAGTATTTT
.	.	14	TRBV7-8	TRBJ2-7	CASSYFGEIYEQYF	TGTGCCAGCAGCTACTTCGGGGAGATCTACGAGCAGTACTTC
.	.	13	TRBV6-5	TRBJ2-3	CASRVEGLDTQYF	TGTGCCAGCAGAGTTGAGGGGCTGGATACGCAGTATTTT
.	TRBD1	15	TRBV9	TRBJ1-2	CASSSPGQSLYGYTF	TGTGCCAGCAGCTCGCCGGGACAGAGTTTGTACGGCTACACCTTC
.	TRBD1	15	TRBV7-2	TRBJ1-6	CASHATGEGVSPLHF	TGTGCCAGCCATGCTACAGGGGAGGGTGTTTCACCCCTCCACTTT
.	.	13	TRBV4-1	TRBJ1-5	CASSQDLHQPQHF	TGCGCCAGCAGCCAAGATCTCCATCAGCCCCAGCATTTT
.	.	13	TRBV5-6	TRBJ2-5	CASSWGGKGTQYF	TGTGCCAGCAGCTGGGGGGGCAAGGGGACCCAGTACTTC